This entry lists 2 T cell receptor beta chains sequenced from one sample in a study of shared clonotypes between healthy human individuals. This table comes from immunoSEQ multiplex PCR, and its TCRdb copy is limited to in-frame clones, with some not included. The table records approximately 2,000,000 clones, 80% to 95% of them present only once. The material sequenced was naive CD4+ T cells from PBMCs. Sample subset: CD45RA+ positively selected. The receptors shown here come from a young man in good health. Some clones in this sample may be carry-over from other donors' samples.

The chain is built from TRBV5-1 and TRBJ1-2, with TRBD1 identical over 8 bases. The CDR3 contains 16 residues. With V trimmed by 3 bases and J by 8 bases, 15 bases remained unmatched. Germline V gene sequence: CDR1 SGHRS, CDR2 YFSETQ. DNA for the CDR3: TGCGCCAGCAGCTCAAACAGTGGGACAGGCGGTGGGGGCTACACCTTC. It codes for CASSSNSGTGGGGYTF.

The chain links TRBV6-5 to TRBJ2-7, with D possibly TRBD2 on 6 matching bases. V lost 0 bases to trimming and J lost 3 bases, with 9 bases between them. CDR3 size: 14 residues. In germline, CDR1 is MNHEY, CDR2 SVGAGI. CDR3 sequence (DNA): TGTGCCAGCAGTTACTCCCGGGACTTCTACGAGCAGTACTTC. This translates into CASSYSRDFYEQYF.